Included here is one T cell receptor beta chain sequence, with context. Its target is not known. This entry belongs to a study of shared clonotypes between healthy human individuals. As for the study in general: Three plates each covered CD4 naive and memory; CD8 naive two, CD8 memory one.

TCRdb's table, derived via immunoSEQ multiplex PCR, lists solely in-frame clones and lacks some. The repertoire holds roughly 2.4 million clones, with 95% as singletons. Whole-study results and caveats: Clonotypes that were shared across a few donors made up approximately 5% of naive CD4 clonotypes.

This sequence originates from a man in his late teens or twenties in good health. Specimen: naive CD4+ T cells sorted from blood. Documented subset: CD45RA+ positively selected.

The CDR3 loop is CASSQDQGAGGRNEQFF. For the CDR3, the DNA is TGTGCCAGCAGCCAAGATCAAGGAGCGGGGGGGCGTAATGAGCAGTTCTTC. The chain links TRBV4-2 to TRBJ2-1; 10 bases align to TRBD2. The V and J ends lost 0 bases and 7 bases, in that order; junction bases with no gene match: 9. Looked up from germline, CDR1 is LGHNA and CDR2 is YNFKEQ. The CDR3 totals 17 residues.